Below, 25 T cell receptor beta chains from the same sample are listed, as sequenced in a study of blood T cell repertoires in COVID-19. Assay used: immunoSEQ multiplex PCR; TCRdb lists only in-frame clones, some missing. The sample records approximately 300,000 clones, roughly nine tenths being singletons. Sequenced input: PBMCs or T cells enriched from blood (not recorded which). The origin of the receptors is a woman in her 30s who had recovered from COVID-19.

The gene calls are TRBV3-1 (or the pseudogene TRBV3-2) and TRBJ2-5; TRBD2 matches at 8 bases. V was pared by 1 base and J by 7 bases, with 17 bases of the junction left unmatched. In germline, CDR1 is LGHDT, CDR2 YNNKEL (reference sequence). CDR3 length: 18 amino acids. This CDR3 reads CASSQAKLAAAIGGTQYF. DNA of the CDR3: TGTGCCAGCAGCCAAGCGAAACTAGCGGCGGCCATCGGAGGGACCCAGTACTTC.

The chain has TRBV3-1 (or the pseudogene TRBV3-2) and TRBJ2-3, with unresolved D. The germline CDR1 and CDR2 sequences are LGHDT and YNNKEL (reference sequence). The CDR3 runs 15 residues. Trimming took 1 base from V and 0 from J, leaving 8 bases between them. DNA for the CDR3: TGTGCCAGCAGCCAAGGCGGCGGAAGCACAGATACGCAGTATTTT. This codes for CASSQGGGSTDTQYF.

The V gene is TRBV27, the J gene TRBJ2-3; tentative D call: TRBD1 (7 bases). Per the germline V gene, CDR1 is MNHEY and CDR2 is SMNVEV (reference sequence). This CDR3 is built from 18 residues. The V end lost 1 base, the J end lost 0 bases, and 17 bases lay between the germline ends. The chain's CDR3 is CASSLYAGGDSSTDTQYF. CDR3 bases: TGTGCCAGCAGTTTATATGCCGGAGGGGACAGTAGCACAGATACGCAGTATTTT.

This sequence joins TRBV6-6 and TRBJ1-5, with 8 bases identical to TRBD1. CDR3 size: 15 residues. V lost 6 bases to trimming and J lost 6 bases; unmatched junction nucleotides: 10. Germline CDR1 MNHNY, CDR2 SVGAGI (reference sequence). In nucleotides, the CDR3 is TGTGCCAGCAGCCAAATGCAGGGGGCTCGTCAGCCCCAGCATTTT. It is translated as CASSQMQGARQPQHF.

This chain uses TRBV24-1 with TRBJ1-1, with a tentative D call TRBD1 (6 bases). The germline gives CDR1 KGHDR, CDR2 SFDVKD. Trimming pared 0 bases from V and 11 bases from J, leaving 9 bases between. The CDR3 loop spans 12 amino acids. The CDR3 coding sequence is TGTGCCACCAGTGATTTGGCAGGGGTGGCTTTCTTT. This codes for CATSDLAGVAFF.

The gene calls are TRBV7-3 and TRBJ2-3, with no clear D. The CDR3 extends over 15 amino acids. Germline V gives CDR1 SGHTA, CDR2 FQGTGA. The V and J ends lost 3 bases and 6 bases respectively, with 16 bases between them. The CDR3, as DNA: TGTGCCAGCAGCTTCCGGGTCGAAAACCCGGATACGCAGTATTTT. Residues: CASSFRVENPDTQYF. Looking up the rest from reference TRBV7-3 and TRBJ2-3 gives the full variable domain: GAGVSQTPSNKVTEKGKYVELRCDPISGHTALYWYRQSLGQGPEFLIYFQGTGAADDSGLPNDRFFAVRPEGSVSTLKIQRTERGDSAVYLCASSFRVENPDTQYFGPGTRLTVL.

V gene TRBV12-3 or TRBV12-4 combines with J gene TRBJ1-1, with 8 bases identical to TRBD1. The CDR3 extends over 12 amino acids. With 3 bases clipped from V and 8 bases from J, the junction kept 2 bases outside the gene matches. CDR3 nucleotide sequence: TGTGCCAGCAGTTTTCAGGGGGCGGAAGCTTTCTTT. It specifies CASSFQGAEAFF.

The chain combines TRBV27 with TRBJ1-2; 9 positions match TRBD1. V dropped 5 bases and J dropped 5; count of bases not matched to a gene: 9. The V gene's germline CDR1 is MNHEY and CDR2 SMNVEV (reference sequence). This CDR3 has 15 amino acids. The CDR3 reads CASSRGDRALYGYTF. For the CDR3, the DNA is TGTGCCAGCAGTAGGGGGGACAGGGCTCTTTATGGCTACACCTTC.

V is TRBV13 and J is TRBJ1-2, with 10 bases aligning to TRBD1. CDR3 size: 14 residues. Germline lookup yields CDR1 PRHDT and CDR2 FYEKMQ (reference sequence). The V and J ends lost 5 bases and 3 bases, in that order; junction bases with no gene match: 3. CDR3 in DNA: TGTGCCAGCAGCCAGACAGGGGGCGACTATGGCTACACCTTC. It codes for CASSQTGGDYGYTF.

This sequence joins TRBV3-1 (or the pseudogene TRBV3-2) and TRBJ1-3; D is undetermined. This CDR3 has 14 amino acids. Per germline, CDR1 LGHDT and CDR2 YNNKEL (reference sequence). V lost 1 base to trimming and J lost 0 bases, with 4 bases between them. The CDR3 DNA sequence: TGTGCCAGCAGCCAAGGGCCCTCTGGAAACACCATATATTTT. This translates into CASSQGPSGNTIYF.

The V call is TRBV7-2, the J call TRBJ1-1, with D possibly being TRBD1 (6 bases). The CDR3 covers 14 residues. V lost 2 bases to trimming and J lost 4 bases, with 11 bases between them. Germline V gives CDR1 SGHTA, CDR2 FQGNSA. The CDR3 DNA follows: TGTGCCAGCAGCTTAAACAGGGAAAGCACTGAAGCTTTCTTT. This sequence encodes CASSLNRESTEAFF. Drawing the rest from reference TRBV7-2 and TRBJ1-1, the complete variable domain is GAGVSQSPSNKVTEKGKDVELRCDPISGHTALYWYRQSLGQGLEFLIYFQGNSAPDKSGLPSDRFSAERTGGSVSTLTIQRTQQEDSAVYLCASSLNRESTEAFFGQGTRLTVV.

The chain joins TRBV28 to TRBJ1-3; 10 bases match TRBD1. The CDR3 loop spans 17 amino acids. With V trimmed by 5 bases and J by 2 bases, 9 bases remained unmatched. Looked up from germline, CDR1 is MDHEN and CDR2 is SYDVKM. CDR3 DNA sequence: TGTGCCAGCAGTCTAGGGGCGACAGGGGGCACTGGAAACACCATATATTTT. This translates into CASSLGATGGTGNTIYF.

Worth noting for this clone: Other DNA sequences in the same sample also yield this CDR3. The CDR3 DNA follows: TGTGCCAGCAGTCTACAGGGGTACACTGAAGCTTTCTTT. Residues: CASSLQGYTEAFF. This chain joins TRBV27 and TRBJ1-1; 7 positions match TRBD1. V shed 5 bases, J shed 3 bases, and the junction held 3 bases outside the gene matches. CDR3 length: 13 amino acids. The germline V gene has CDR1 MNHEY and CDR2 SMNVEV (reference sequence).

The CDR3 spells CASRAQGYSFGVTEAFF. The CDR3 DNA is TGTGCCAGCAGGGCACAGGGTTATTCATTCGGGGTCACTGAAGCTTTCTTT. The V gene is TRBV11-2, the J gene TRBJ1-1; the D gene is possibly TRBD1 (6 bases). Germline V gene sequence: CDR1 SGHAT, CDR2 FQNNGV. With 6 bases removed from V and 4 bases from J, the gap between germline ends came to 24 bases. This CDR3 has 17 residues.

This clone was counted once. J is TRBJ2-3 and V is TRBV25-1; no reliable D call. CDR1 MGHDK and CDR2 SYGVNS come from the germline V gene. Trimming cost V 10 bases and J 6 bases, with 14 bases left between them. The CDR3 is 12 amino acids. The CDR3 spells CATQAVADTQYF. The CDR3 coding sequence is TGTGCCACCCAGGCAGTGGCGGATACGCAGTATTTT.

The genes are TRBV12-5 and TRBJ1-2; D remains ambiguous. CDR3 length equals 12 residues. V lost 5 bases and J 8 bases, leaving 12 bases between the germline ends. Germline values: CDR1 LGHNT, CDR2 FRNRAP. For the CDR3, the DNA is TGTGCTAGTGGTATGGCCCCGGAGGGCTACACCTTC. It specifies CASGMAPEGYTF.

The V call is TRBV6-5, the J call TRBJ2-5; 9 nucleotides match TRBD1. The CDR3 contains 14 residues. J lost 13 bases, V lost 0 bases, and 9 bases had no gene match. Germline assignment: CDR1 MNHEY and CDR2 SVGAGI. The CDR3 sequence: CASSYSDRGPPLYF. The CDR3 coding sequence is TGTGCCAGCAGTTACTCGGACAGGGGACCCCCTTTGTACTTC.

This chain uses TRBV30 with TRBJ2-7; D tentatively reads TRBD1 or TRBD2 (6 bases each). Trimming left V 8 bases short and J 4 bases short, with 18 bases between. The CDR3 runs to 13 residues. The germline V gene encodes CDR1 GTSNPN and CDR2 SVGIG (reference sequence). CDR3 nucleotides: TGTGCCGGGACAAGACTCGGAGGGTACGAGCAGTACTTC. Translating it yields CAGTRLGGYEQYF.

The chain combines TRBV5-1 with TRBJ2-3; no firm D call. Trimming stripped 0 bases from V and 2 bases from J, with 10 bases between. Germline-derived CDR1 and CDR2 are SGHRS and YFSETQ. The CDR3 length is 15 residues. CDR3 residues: CASSLDGRNTDTQYF. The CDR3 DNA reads TGCGCCAGCAGCTTGGATGGCAGGAACACAGATACGCAGTATTTT.

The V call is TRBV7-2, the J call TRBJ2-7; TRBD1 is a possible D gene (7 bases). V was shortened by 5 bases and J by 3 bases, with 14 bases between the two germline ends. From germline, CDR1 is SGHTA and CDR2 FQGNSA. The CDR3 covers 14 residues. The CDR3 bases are TGTGCCAGCAGCCAGGGGGGAGTTGTCTACGAGCAGTACTTC. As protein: CASSQGGVVYEQYF.

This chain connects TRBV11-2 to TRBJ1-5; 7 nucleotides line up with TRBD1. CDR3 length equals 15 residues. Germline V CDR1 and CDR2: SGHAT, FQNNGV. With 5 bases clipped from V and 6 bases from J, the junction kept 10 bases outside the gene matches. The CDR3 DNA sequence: TGTGCCAGCAGCCCCAGACAGGGAGCGGGTCAGCCCCAGCATTTT. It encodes CASSPRQGAGQPQHF.

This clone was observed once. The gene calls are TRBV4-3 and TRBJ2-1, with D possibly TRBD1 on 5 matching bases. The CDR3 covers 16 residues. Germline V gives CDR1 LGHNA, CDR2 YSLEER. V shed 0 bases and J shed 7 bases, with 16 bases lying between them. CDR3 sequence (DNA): TGCGCCAGCAGCCAAGACTCCTTCGACAGCTATAATGAGCAGTTCTTC. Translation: CASSQDSFDSYNEQFF.

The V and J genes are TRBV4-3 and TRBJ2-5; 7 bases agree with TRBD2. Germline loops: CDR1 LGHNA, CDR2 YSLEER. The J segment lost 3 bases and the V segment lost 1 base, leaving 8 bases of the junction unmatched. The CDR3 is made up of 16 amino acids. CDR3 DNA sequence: TGCGCCAGCAGCCAAGTTGGCGGGAGACTAGAAGAGACCCAGTACTTC. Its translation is CASSQVGGRLEETQYF.

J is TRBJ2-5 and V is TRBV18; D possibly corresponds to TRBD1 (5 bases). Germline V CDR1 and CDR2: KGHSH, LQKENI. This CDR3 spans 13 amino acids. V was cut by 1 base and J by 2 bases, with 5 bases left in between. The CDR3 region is CASSPQGQETQYF. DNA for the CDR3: TGTGCCAGCTCACCACAGGGGCAAGAGACCCAGTACTTC.

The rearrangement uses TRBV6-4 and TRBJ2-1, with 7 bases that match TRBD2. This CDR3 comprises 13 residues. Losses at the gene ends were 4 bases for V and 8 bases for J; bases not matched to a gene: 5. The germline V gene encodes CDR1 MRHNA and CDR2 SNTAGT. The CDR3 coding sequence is TGTGCCAGCAGTGGAGAGCGGGATGATGAGCAGTTCTTC. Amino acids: CASSGERDDEQFF.